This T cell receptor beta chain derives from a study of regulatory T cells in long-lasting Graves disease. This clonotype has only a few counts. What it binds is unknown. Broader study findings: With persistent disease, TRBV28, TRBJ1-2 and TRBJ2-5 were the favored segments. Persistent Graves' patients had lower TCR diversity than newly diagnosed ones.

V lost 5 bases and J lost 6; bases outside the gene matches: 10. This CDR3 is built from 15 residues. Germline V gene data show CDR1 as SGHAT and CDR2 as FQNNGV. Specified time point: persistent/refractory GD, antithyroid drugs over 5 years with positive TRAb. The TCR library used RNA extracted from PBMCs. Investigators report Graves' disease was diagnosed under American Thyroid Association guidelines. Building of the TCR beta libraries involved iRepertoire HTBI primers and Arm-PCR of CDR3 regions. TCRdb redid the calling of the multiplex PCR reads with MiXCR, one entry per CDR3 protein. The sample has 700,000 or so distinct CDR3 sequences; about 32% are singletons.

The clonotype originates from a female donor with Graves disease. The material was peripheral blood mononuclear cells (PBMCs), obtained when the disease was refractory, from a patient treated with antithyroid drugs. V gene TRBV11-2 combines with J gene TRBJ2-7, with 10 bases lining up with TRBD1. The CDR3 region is CASSRAGQGSLEQYF. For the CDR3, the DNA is TGTGCCAGCAGCCGCGCGGGACAGGGGTCCCTCGAGCAGTACTTC.